Listed below are T cell receptor beta chains from one sample, sequenced in a study of blood T cell repertoires in COVID-19. Here immunoSEQ multiplex PCR was the method, and the copy in TCRdb shows in-frame clones only, minus some. This table holds about 260,000 clones, roughly 90% found once. Sequencing used peripheral blood. The receptors shown here come from a human donor in a cohort sampled during active COVID-19. CDR3s include the opening cysteine and the closing phenylalanine or tryptophan. Each record gives: V gene, clone size, CDR3 length, J gene, D gene, CDR3 protein, CDR3 DNA. D genes are given only for firm matches. Size is omitted from some rows. Given values are once, few, many or a class for expanded clones.

v_call: TRBV3-1/TRBV3-2
clone_size: NA
cdr3_length: 15
j_call: TRBJ1-3
d_call: TRBD1
cdr3_aa: CASSQALDRVYTIYF
cdr3_nt: TGTGCCAGCAGCCAAGCTCTAGACAGGGTCTACACCATATATTTT

v_call: TRBV30
clone_size: NA
cdr3_length: 15
j_call: TRBJ2-7
d_call: NA
cdr3_aa: CAWSGGRDTAYEQYF
cdr3_nt: TGTGCCTGGAGTGGGGGCCGGGACACAGCCTACGAGCAGTACTTC

v_call: TRBV5-1
clone_size: NA
cdr3_length: 13
j_call: TRBJ1-4
d_call: NA
cdr3_aa: CASGRQANEKLFF
cdr3_nt: TGCGCCAGCGGGAGACAGGCTAATGAAAAACTGTTTTTT

v_call: TRBV4-3
clone_size: NA
cdr3_length: 15
j_call: TRBJ1-4
d_call: TRBD1
cdr3_aa: CASSQGQGGLGGLFF
cdr3_nt: TGCGCCAGCAGCCAAGGACAGGGAGGCCTCGGAGGACTGTTTTTT

v_call: TRBV4-3
clone_size: NA
cdr3_length: 14
j_call: TRBJ1-1
d_call: NA
cdr3_aa: CASSPKTGTTEAFF
cdr3_nt: TGCGCCAGCAGCCCTAAGACAGGAACGACTGAAGCTTTCTTT

v_call: TRBV3-1/TRBV3-2
clone_size: NA
cdr3_length: 14
j_call: TRBJ1-5
d_call: NA
cdr3_aa: CASSPLRLGGPQHF
cdr3_nt: TGTGCCAGCAGCCCCCTGAGGCTCGGGGGGCCCCAGCATTTT

v_call: TRBV20-1
clone_size: NA
cdr3_length: 11
j_call: TRBJ1-1
d_call: NA
cdr3_aa: CSAGPHTEAFF
cdr3_nt: TGCAGTGCTGGGCCCCACACTGAAGCTTTCTTT

v_call: TRBV7-2
clone_size: NA
cdr3_length: 16
j_call: TRBJ2-7
d_call: TRBD1
cdr3_aa: CASSLPGTGASYEQYF
cdr3_nt: TGTGCCAGCAGCTTACCCGGGACAGGGGCGAGCTACGAGCAGTACTTC

v_call: TRBV7-3
clone_size: NA
cdr3_length: 13
j_call: TRBJ2-1
d_call: NA
cdr3_aa: CASSHFDQGEQFF
cdr3_nt: TGTGCCAGCAGCCATTTTGATCAGGGTGAGCAGTTCTTC

v_call: TRBV28
clone_size: NA
cdr3_length: 15
j_call: TRBJ2-7
d_call: NA
cdr3_aa: CASSPPSHTSYEQYF
cdr3_nt: TGTGCCAGCAGTCCCCCTAGCCATACAAGCTACGAGCAGTACTTC

v_call: TRBV6-2/TRBV6-3
clone_size: NA
cdr3_length: 14
j_call: TRBJ1-3
d_call: NA
cdr3_aa: CASTPRPGGNTIYF
cdr3_nt: TGTGCCAGCACCCCACGGCCGGGAGGAAACACCATATATTTT

v_call: TRBV30
clone_size: NA
cdr3_length: 15
j_call: TRBJ2-7
d_call: TRBD2
cdr3_aa: CAWTTGLAGAYEQYF
cdr3_nt: TGTGCCTGGACGACGGGACTAGCGGGAGCCTACGAGCAGTACTTC

v_call: TRBV7-6
clone_size: NA
cdr3_length: 15
j_call: TRBJ2-7
d_call: TRBD2
cdr3_aa: CASSLPSGSAAEQYF
cdr3_nt: TGTGCCAGCAGCCTGCCTAGCGGGAGTGCCGCCGAGCAGTACTTC

v_call: TRBV15
clone_size: NA
cdr3_length: 12
j_call: TRBJ2-7
d_call: TRBD2
cdr3_aa: CATRSGSYEQYF
cdr3_nt: TGTGCCACCAGGAGCGGGAGCTACGAGCAGTACTTC

v_call: TRBV5-1
clone_size: once
cdr3_length: 14
j_call: TRBJ2-7
d_call: NA
cdr3_aa: CASSFQGGSYEQYF
cdr3_nt: TGCGCCAGCAGCTTTCAGGGCGGAAGCTACGAGCAGTACTTC

v_call: TRBV28
clone_size: NA
cdr3_length: 13
j_call: TRBJ2-1
d_call: NA
cdr3_aa: CASRRDTYNEQFF
cdr3_nt: TGTGCCAGCAGGCGTGATACCTACAATGAGCAGTTCTTC

v_call: TRBV28
clone_size: NA
cdr3_length: 14
j_call: TRBJ1-2
d_call: NA
cdr3_aa: CASSLTGTFLGYTF
cdr3_nt: TGTGCCAGCAGTCTAACCGGGACTTTTTTGGGCTACACCTTC

v_call: TRBV14
clone_size: NA
cdr3_length: 18
j_call: TRBJ1-1
d_call: NA
cdr3_aa: CASSYYRDSGSMNTEAFF
cdr3_nt: TGTGCCAGCAGCTACTACCGGGACTCAGGTAGTATGAACACTGAAGCTTTCTTT

v_call: TRBV30
clone_size: NA
cdr3_length: 12
j_call: TRBJ2-7
d_call: NA
cdr3_aa: CAFSGSGYEQYF
cdr3_nt: TGTGCCTTTTCGGGGTCCGGCTACGAGCAGTACTTC

v_call: TRBV19
clone_size: few
cdr3_length: 15
j_call: TRBJ2-3
d_call: TRBD2
cdr3_aa: CASSSTSGSTDTQYF
cdr3_nt: TGTGCCAGTAGTAGTACTAGCGGGAGCACAGATACGCAGTATTTT

v_call: TRBV29-1
clone_size: NA
cdr3_length: 16
j_call: TRBJ1-1
d_call: NA
cdr3_aa: CSVTGGGWGVNTEAFF
cdr3_nt: TGCAGCGTTACGGGGGGGGGTTGGGGCGTAAACACTGAAGCTTTCTTT

v_call: TRBV9
clone_size: NA
cdr3_length: 14
j_call: TRBJ1-5
d_call: TRBD1
cdr3_aa: CASSWGTEDQPQHF
cdr3_nt: TGTGCCAGCAGCTGGGGGACAGAGGATCAGCCCCAGCATTTT

v_call: TRBV12-1
clone_size: NA
cdr3_length: 17
j_call: TRBJ2-1
d_call: NA
cdr3_aa: CASSRRGGSHPYNEQFF
cdr3_nt: TGTGCCAGCAGCCGTCGGGGAGGCTCCCACCCTTACAATGAGCAGTTCTTC

v_call: TRBV6-6
clone_size: NA
cdr3_length: 18
j_call: TRBJ2-6
d_call: TRBD1
cdr3_aa: CASSHPRQGRTGANVLTF
cdr3_nt: TGTGCCAGCAGTCACCCCAGACAGGGGCGCACTGGGGCCAACGTCCTGACTTTC

v_call: TRBV2
clone_size: NA
cdr3_length: 14
j_call: TRBJ1-4
d_call: NA
cdr3_aa: CASRARAPGEKLFF
cdr3_nt: TGTGCCAGCAGGGCCAGAGCTCCGGGAGAAAAACTGTTTTTT

v_call: TRBV30
clone_size: NA
cdr3_length: 16
j_call: TRBJ1-1
d_call: TRBD1
cdr3_aa: CAWSLLAGGSDTEAFF
cdr3_nt: TGTGCCTGGAGCCTACTGGCAGGGGGCAGTGACACTGAAGCTTTCTTT

v_call: TRBV4-1
clone_size: NA
cdr3_length: 15
j_call: TRBJ2-5
d_call: TRBD1
cdr3_aa: CASSQDSRGLGSQYF
cdr3_nt: TGCGCCAGCAGCCAAGATAGTAGGGGGCTCGGATCCCAGTACTTC

v_call: TRBV7-2
clone_size: NA
cdr3_length: 17
j_call: TRBJ2-3
d_call: TRBD2
cdr3_aa: CASSSQTSGRTTDTQYF
cdr3_nt: TGTGCCAGCAGCTCCCAGACTAGCGGGAGGACCACAGATACGCAGTATTTT

v_call: TRBV3-1/TRBV3-2
clone_size: NA
cdr3_length: 16
j_call: TRBJ1-1
d_call: NA
cdr3_aa: CASSQDQGQERGEAFF
cdr3_nt: TGTGCCAGCAGCCAAGATCAGGGGCAGGAAAGAGGTGAAGCTTTCTTT

v_call: TRBV11-2
clone_size: NA
cdr3_length: 16
j_call: TRBJ2-3
d_call: TRBD1
cdr3_aa: CASSLVTGMFSDTQYF
cdr3_nt: TGTGCCAGCAGCTTAGTGACAGGGATGTTTTCAGATACGCAGTATTTT

v_call: TRBV2
clone_size: NA
cdr3_length: 14
j_call: TRBJ1-1
d_call: TRBD1
cdr3_aa: CASSQLTGVTEAFF
cdr3_nt: TGTGCCAGCAGTCAACTTACAGGGGTCACTGAAGCTTTCTTT

v_call: TRBV29-1
clone_size: NA
cdr3_length: 13
j_call: TRBJ1-1
d_call: TRBD1
cdr3_aa: CSVTGAGFGEAFF
cdr3_nt: TGCAGCGTTACAGGGGCGGGTTTCGGTGAAGCTTTCTTT

v_call: TRBV5-4
clone_size: NA
cdr3_length: 15
j_call: TRBJ2-5
d_call: NA
cdr3_aa: CASSQQGGGEETQYF
cdr3_nt: TGTGCCAGCAGCCAACAGGGGGGGGGCGAAGAGACCCAGTACTTC

v_call: TRBV7-2
clone_size: NA
cdr3_length: 15
j_call: TRBJ2-7
d_call: NA
cdr3_aa: CASSFDGLTYYEQYF
cdr3_nt: TGTGCCAGCAGCTTTGATGGACTGACTTACTACGAGCAGTACTTC

v_call: TRBV10-3
clone_size: NA
cdr3_length: 14
j_call: TRBJ2-7
d_call: TRBD1
cdr3_aa: CAISWGQGFYEQYF
cdr3_nt: TGTGCCATCAGTTGGGGACAGGGCTTCTACGAGCAGTACTTC

v_call: TRBV12-3/TRBV12-4
clone_size: NA
cdr3_length: 13
j_call: TRBJ2-2
d_call: NA
cdr3_aa: CASTPSGTGELFF
cdr3_nt: TGTGCCAGCACCCCTAGTGGCACCGGGGAGCTGTTTTTT

v_call: TRBV27
clone_size: NA
cdr3_length: 12
j_call: TRBJ2-7
d_call: TRBD2
cdr3_aa: CASREGSREQYF
cdr3_nt: TGTGCCAGCCGGGAGGGATCGAGGGAGCAGTACTTC

v_call: TRBV24-1
clone_size: NA
cdr3_length: 14
j_call: TRBJ1-2
d_call: NA
cdr3_aa: CATSDLPTNYGYTF
cdr3_nt: TGTGCCACCAGTGATTTGCCCACTAACTATGGCTACACCTTC

v_call: TRBV4-3
clone_size: NA
cdr3_length: 14
j_call: TRBJ1-1
d_call: NA
cdr3_aa: CASSQDVSWTEAFF
cdr3_nt: TGCGCCAGCAGCCAAGATGTGAGTTGGACTGAAGCTTTCTTT

v_call: TRBV7-2
clone_size: NA
cdr3_length: 14
j_call: TRBJ2-7
d_call: NA
cdr3_aa: CASRLAGAGHEQYF
cdr3_nt: TGTGCCAGCAGACTGGCGGGGGCCGGACACGAGCAGTACTTC

v_call: TRBV9
clone_size: NA
cdr3_length: 16
j_call: TRBJ1-6
d_call: TRBD1
cdr3_aa: CASSRGQGASNSPLHF
cdr3_nt: TGTGCCAGCAGCCGGGGACAGGGGGCGAGTAATTCACCCCTCCACTTT

v_call: TRBV28
clone_size: NA
cdr3_length: 17
j_call: TRBJ1-5
d_call: NA
cdr3_aa: CASSRWGGPYSNQPQHF
cdr3_nt: TGTGCCAGCAGCCGATGGGGGGGACCGTATAGCAATCAGCCCCAGCATTTT

v_call: TRBV3-1/TRBV3-2
clone_size: NA
cdr3_length: 16
j_call: TRBJ2-1
d_call: NA
cdr3_aa: CASSQVTGRSYNEQFF
cdr3_nt: TGTGCCAGCAGCCAAGTAACTGGGCGCTCCTACAATGAGCAGTTCTTC

v_call: TRBV7-9
clone_size: NA
cdr3_length: 14
j_call: TRBJ2-7
d_call: TRBD1
cdr3_aa: CASSSSGQFYEQYF
cdr3_nt: TGTGCCAGCAGCTCCTCGGGACAGTTTTACGAGCAGTACTTC

v_call: TRBV10-3
clone_size: NA
cdr3_length: 15
j_call: TRBJ1-5
d_call: TRBD1
cdr3_aa: CAISVVDRSNQPQHF
cdr3_nt: TGTGCCATCAGTGTTGTGGACAGGAGCAATCAGCCCCAGCATTTT

v_call: TRBV18
clone_size: NA
cdr3_length: 14
j_call: TRBJ1-2
d_call: NA
cdr3_aa: CASSLLGQGHGYTF
cdr3_nt: TGTGCCAGCTCACTACTTGGGCAGGGGCATGGCTACACCTTC

v_call: TRBV7-9
clone_size: NA
cdr3_length: 13
j_call: TRBJ2-7
d_call: TRBD2
cdr3_aa: CASTAGPPYEQYF
cdr3_nt: TGTGCCAGCACAGCGGGGCCCCCCTACGAGCAGTACTTC

v_call: TRBV25-1
clone_size: NA
cdr3_length: 15
j_call: TRBJ2-7
d_call: TRBD2
cdr3_aa: CASSASGRRSYEQYF
cdr3_nt: TGTGCCAGCAGTGCTAGCGGGAGGCGGTCCTACGAGCAGTACTTC